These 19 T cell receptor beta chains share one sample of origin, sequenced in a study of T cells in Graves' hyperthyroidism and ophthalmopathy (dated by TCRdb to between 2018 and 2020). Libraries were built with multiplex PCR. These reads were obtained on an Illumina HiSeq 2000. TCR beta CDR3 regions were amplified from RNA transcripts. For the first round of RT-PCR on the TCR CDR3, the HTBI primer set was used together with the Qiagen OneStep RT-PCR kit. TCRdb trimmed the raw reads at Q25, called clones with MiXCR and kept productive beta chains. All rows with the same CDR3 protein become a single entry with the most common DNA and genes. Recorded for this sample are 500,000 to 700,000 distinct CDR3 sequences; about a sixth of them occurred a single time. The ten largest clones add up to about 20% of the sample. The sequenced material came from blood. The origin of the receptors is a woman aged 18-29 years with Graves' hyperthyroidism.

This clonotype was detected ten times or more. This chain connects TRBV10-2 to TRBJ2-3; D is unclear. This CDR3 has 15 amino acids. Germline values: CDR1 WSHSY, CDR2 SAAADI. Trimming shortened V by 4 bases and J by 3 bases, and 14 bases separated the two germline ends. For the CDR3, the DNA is TGCGCCAGCAGTGGGAAGGAGATGGGGACAGATACGCAGTATTTT. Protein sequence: CASSGKEMGTDTQYF.

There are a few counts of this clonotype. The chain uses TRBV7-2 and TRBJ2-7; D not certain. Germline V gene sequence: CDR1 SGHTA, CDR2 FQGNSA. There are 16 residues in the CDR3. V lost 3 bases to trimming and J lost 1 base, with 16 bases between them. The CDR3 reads CASSFSGSLGSYEQYF. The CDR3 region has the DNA TGTGCCAGCAGCTTTTCGGGCTCCCTGGGGTCCTACGAGCAGTACTTC.

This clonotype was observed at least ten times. The CDR3 is CASSPILRDRGLYEQYF. DNA of the CDR3: TGTGCCAGCAGTCCTATTCTCCGGGACAGGGGGCTCTACGAGCAGTACTTC. This sequence joins TRBV6-2 or TRBV6-3 and TRBJ2-7, with 12 nucleotides matching TRBD1. In germline, CDR1 is MNHEY, CDR2 SVGEGT. V lost 5 bases and J lost 3; bases outside the gene matches: 11. The CDR3 is made up of 17 amino acids.

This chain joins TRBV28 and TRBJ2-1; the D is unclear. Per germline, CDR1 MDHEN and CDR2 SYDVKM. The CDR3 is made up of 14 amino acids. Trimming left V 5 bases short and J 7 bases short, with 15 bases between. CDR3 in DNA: TGTGCCAGCAGTCCCTGGGGATCAGGAAATGAGCAGTTCTTC. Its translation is CASSPWGSGNEQFF.

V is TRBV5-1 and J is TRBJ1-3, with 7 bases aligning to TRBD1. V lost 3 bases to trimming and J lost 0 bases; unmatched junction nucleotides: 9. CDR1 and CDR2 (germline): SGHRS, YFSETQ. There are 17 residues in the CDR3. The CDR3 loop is CASSSGTVPFSGNTIYF. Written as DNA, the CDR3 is TGCGCCAGCAGCTCCGGGACAGTCCCCTTCTCTGGAAACACCATATATTTT.

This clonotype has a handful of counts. Written as DNA, the CDR3 is TGTGCCAGCTCACCGTACCTAGGGAGCCAAGAGACCCAGTACTTC. It codes for CASSPYLGSQETQYF. The chain employs TRBV18 and TRBJ2-5; D is perhaps TRBD2 (5 bases). V lost 3 bases and J 1 base, leaving 12 bases between the germline ends. Germline V gives CDR1 KGHSH, CDR2 LQKENI. The CDR3 is 15 amino acids.

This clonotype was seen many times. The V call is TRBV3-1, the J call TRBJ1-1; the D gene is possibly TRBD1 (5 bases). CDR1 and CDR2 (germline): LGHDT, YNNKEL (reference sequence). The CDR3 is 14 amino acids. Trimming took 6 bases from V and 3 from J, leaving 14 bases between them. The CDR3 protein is CASRKRGDDTEAFF. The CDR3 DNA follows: TGTGCCAGCAGGAAGAGAGGGGACGACACTGAAGCTTTCTTT.

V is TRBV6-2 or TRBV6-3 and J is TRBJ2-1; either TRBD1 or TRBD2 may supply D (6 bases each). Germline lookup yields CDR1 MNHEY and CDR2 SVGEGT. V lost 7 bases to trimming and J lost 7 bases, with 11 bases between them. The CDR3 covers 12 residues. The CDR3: CASTKGGNEQFF. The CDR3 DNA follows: TGTGCCAGCACCAAAGGGGGGAATGAGCAGTTCTTC.

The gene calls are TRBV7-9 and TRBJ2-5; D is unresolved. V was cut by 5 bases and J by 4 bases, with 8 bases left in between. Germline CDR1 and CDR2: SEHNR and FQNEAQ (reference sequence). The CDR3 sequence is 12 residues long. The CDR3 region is CASSLVTETQYF. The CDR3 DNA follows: TGTGCCAGCAGCCTAGTCACAGAGACCCAGTACTTC.

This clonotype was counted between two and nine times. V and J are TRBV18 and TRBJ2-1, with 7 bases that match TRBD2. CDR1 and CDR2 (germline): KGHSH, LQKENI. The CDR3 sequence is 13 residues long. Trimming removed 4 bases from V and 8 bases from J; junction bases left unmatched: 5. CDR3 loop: CASSQTSIDEQFF. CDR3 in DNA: TGTGCCAGCTCACAGACTAGCATCGATGAGCAGTTCTTC.

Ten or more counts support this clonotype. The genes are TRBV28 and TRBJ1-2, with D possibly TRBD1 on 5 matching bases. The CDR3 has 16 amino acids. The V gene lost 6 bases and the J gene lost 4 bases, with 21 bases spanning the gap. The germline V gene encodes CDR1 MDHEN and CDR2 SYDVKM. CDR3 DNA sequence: TGTGCCAGCAGACCACCCCGTCGGGGGGACCCCTATGGCTACACCTTC. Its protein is CASRPPRRGDPYGYTF.

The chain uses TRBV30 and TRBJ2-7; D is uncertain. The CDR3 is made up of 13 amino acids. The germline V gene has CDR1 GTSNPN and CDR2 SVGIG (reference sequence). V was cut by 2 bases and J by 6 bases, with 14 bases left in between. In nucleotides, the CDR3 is TGTGCCTGGAGTTCTTTTTTAGGGCCCGAGCAGTACTTC. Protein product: CAWSSFLGPEQYF.

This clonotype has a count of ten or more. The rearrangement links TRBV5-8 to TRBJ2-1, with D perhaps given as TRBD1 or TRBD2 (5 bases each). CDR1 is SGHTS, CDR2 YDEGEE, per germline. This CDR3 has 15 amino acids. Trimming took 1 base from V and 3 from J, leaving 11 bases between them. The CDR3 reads CASSLMGRFYNEQFF. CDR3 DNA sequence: TGTGCCAGCAGCTTGATGGGACGTTTCTACAATGAGCAGTTCTTC.

The CDR3 is CASSFPSGSETQYF. The CDR3 bases are TGTGCCAGCAGCTTTCCCAGTGGGAGTGAGACCCAGTACTTC. The chain uses TRBV5-6 and TRBJ2-5, with a possible D match to TRBD2 (5 bases). This CDR3 contains 14 residues. V gave up 2 bases and J gave up 5 bases, with 13 bases separating them. From germline, CDR1 is SGHDT and CDR2 YYEEEE.

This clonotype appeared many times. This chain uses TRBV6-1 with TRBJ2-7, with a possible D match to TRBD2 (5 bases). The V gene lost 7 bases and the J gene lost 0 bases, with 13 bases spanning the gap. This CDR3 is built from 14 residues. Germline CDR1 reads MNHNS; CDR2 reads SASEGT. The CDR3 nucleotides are TGTGCCAGCACCCGTACTGGGAGCTCCTACGAGCAGTACTTC. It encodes CASTRTGSSYEQYF.

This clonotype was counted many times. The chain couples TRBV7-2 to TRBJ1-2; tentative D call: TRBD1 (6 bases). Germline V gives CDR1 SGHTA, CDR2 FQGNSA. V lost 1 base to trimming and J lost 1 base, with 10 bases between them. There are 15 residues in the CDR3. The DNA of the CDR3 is TGTGCCAGCAGCTTAGATTCAGGGGTTAACTATGGCTACACCTTC. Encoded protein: CASSLDSGVNYGYTF.

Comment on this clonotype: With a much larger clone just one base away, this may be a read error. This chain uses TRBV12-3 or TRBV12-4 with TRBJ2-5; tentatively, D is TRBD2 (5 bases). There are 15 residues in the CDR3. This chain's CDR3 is CASSLDSGYHETQYF. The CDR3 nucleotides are TGTGCCAGCAGTTTAGATTCGGGGTACCACGAGACCCAGTACTTC.

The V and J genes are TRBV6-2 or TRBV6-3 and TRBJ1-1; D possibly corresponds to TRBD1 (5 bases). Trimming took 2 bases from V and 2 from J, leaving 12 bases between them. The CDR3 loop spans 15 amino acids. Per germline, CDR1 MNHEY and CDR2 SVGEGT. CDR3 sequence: CASSYGLGLNTEAFF. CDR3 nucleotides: TGTGCCAGCAGTTACGGTCTGGGGCTAAACACTGAAGCTTTCTTT.

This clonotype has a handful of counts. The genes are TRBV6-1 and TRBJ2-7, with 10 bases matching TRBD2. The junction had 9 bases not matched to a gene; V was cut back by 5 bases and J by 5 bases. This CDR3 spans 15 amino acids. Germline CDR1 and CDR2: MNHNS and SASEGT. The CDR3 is CASSFEAGGRNEQYF. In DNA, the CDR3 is TGTGCCAGCAGTTTCGAAGCGGGAGGGCGGAACGAGCAGTACTTC.